This T cell receptor (beta chain) appears in the sequencing data of a study of Ad26.COV2.S vaccination and SARS-CoV-2 variants. Findings of the study overall: Greater spike-specific TCR breadth was seen in vaccine recipients than in placebo recipients.

This table comes from immunoSEQ multiplex PCR, and its TCRdb copy is limited to in-frame clones, with some not included. This table has hundreds of thousands of clones, around 88% appearing once. Treatment reported: around 19 received Ad26.COV2.S at low or high dose, single or two shots; 5 received placebo; per-sample allocation not given. The study sampled participants on day 63 after the first vaccine or placebo injection. Concerning this clone: Its antigen is still unknown.

Germline-derived CDR1 and CDR2 are ENHRY and SYGVKD. V trimming: 4 bases; J trimming: 5 bases; junction bases outside the gene matches: 9. The CDR3 loop spans 18 amino acids. Material: peripheral blood, obtained in a trial of Ad26.COV2.S vaccine versus placebo. V gene TRBV10-3 combines with J gene TRBJ2-2, with TRBD2 identical over 14 bases. The sequence was obtained from a person between 18 and 59 years old who received the Ad26.COV2.S COVID-19 vaccine or a placebo. CDR3 region: CAISGGLAGAGKTGELFF. In DNA, the CDR3 is TGTGCCATCAGTGGGGGACTAGCGGGAGCGGGGAAAACCGGGGAGCTGTTTTTT.